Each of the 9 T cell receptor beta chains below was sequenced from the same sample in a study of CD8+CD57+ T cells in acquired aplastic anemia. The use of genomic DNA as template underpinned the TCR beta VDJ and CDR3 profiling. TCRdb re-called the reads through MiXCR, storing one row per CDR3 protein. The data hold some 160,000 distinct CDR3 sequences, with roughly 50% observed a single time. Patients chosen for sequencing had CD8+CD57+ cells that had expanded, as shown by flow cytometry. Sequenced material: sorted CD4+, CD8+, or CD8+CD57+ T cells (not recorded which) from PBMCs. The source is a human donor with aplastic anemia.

The CDR3 DNA is TGTGCCAGCAGCCGTACTGATACCTACGAGCAGTACTTC. It translates to CASSRTDTYEQYF. V usage is TRBV7-9 and J usage is TRBJ2-7; D gene uncertain. The germline V gene has CDR1 SEHNR and CDR2 FQNEAQ (reference sequence). This CDR3 has 13 residues. Trimming stripped 5 bases from V and 2 bases from J, with 10 bases between.

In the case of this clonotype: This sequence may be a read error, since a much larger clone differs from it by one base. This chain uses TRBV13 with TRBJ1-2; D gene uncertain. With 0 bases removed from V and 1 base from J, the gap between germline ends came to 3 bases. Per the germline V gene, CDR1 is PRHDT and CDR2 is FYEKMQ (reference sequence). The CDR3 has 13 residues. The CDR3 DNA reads TGTGCCAGCAGCTTAGGGGATAACTATGGCTACACCTTC. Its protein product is CASSLGDNYGYTF.

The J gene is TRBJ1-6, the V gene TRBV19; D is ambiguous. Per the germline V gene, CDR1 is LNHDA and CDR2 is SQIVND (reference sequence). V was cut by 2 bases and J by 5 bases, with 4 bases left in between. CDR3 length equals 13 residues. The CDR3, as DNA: TGTGCCAGTAGTATACGGGATAATTCACCCCTCCACTTT. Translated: CASSIRDNSPLHF.

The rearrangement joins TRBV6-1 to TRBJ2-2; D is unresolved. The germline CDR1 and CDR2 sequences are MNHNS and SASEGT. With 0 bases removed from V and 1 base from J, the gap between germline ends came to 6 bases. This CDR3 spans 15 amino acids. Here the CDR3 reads CASSEAWRNTGELFF. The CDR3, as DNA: TGTGCCAGCAGTGAAGCGTGGAGGAACACCGGGGAGCTGTTTTTT.

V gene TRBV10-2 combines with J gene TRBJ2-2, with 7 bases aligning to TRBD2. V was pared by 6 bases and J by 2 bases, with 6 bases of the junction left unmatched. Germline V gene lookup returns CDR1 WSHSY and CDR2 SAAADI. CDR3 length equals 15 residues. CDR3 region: CASRGGGTNTGELFF. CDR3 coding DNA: TGCGCCAGCAGGGGGGGAGGGACTAACACCGGGGAGCTGTTTTTT.

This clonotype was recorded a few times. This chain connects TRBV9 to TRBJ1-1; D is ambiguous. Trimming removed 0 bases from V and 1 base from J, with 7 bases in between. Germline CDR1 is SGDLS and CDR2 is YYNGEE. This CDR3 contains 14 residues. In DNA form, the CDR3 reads TGTGCCAGCAGCGTAGGGAACGGGAACACTGAAGCTTTCTTT. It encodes CASSVGNGNTEAFF.

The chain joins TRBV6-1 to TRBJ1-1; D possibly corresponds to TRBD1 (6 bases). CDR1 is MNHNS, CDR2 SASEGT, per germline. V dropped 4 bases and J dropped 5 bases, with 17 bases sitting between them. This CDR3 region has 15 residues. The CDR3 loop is CASSALQGSGTEAFF. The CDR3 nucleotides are TGTGCCAGCAGTGCCCTTCAGGGGAGTGGGACTGAAGCTTTCTTT.

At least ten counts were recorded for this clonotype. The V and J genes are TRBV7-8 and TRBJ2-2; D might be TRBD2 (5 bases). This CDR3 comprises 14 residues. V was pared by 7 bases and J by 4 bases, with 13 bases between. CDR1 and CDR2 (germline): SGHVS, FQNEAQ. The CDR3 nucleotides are TGTGCCAGCACTGAGGGAGCGGTCACCGGGGAGCTGTTTTTT. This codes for CASTEGAVTGELFF. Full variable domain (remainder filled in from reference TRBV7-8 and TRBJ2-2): GAGVSQSPRYKVAKRGQDVALRCDPISGHVSLFWYQQALGQGPEFLTYFQNEAQLDKSGLPSDRFFAERPEGSVSTLKIQRTQQEDSAVYLCASTEGAVTGELFFGEGSRLTVL.

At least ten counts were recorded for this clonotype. CDR3 loop: CASSSGLAGGYEQYF. The CDR3 DNA follows: TGTGCCAGCAGTTCTGGACTAGCGGGAGGGTACGAGCAGTACTTC. V is TRBV12-3 or TRBV12-4 and J is TRBJ2-7, with 15 bases aligning to TRBD2. V gave up 4 bases and J gave up 4 bases; unmatched junction bases: 2. The CDR3 is made up of 15 amino acids.